What follows describes a single T cell receptor beta chain. The antigen is not known. This sample was taken from a study of CD8 T cell repertoires and HIV-1 epitope variants. Repertoires were generated with immunoSEQ multiplex PCR, while TCRdb's copy carries only in-frame clones and drops some. This sample has about 5,600 clones, with just over 65% found just once. The sequenced sample consisted of cultured CD8+ T cells derived from PBMCs. This receptor was taken from a male donor with HIV.

The CDR3 DNA is TGTGCCAGCAGTTCACGGACAGGCCCAGCCAATGAGCAGTTCTTC. This encodes CASSSRTGPANEQFF. The chain combines TRBV7-2 with TRBJ2-1, with 7 nucleotides matching TRBD1. Germline V lookup: CDR1 SGHTA, CDR2 FQGNSA. The CDR3 has 15 amino acids. The V segment lost 6 bases and the J segment 6 bases; nucleotides outside the gene matches: 11.